This T cell receptor (beta chain) was recovered during a study of shared clonotypes between healthy human individuals. Repertoires were generated with immunoSEQ multiplex PCR, while TCRdb's copy carries only in-frame clones and drops some. Here the sample spans about 2 million clones, about 95% being singletons. Naivety among CD8 cells was defined by CD45RO negativity and positive CCR7 selection, thereby excluding terminally differentiated effector memory CD45RA+ cells. This CDR3 is built from 14 residues. Germline CDR1 reads GTSNPN; CDR2 reads SVGIG (reference sequence). The V gene end was trimmed by 2 bases and the J gene end by 10 bases; junction bases not matched to a gene: 8.

The sample comprised naive CD8+ T cells sorted from blood. This chain connects TRBV30 to TRBJ2-1; the match to TRBD2 covers 10 bases. The receptor was derived from a man between 18 and 35 years old in good health. The CDR3 is CAWSIAGGPWEQFF. In DNA form, the CDR3 reads TGTGCCTGGAGTATAGCGGGGGGTCCCTGGGAGCAGTTCTTC.